One sample yielded the 10 T cell receptor beta chains listed below, sequenced in a study of shared clonotypes between healthy human individuals. Profiling relied on immunoSEQ multiplex PCR, and the TCRdb table lists in-frame clones only, not all of them. This sample has some 1,600,000 clones, with 95% to 99% found just once. The sequencing sample was made of naive CD4+ T cells sorted from blood. The sample's subset: CD45RA+ positively selected. The source is a man aged 30 to 45 in good health.

The chain joins TRBV5-1 to TRBJ2-3; 9 nucleotides match TRBD1. The junction had 3 bases not matched to a gene; V was cut back by 6 bases and J by 1 base. Germline assignment: CDR1 SGHRS and CDR2 YFSETQ. This CDR3 is built from 14 residues. The CDR3 loop is CASNRQGGTDTQYF. The CDR3 DNA sequence: TGCGCCAGCAATCGACAGGGGGGCACAGATACGCAGTATTTT.

V gene TRBV6-5 combines with J gene TRBJ2-7; D unclear. Germline CDR1 is MNHEY and CDR2 is SVGAGI. V lost 8 bases and J 1 base, leaving 9 bases between the germline ends. The CDR3 consists of 12 residues. The CDR3 DNA is TGTGCCAGCCAGGACGTTTCCTACGAGCAGTACTTC. Amino acids: CASQDVSYEQYF.

The chain combines TRBV11-2 with TRBJ1-2; possible D gene TRBD1, 5 bases. From germline, CDR1 is SGHAT and CDR2 FQNNGV. V lost 4 bases to trimming and J lost 4 bases, with 19 bases between them. The CDR3 totals 16 residues. The CDR3 sequence is CASSSVRGPGGYGYTF. Here the CDR3 DNA reads TGTGCCAGCAGCTCCGTCCGGGGCCCGGGGGGCTATGGCTACACCTTC.

CDR3 in DNA: TGTGCCAGCAGCTTAGCTGCCGCGGGCCCCTACAATGAGCAGTTCTTC. Translating it yields CASSLAAAGPYNEQFF. J is TRBJ2-1 and V is TRBV7-2, with D possibly matching TRBD2 (5 bases). Trimming left V 0 bases short and J 2 bases short, with 11 bases between. The CDR3 has 16 residues. Germline lookup yields CDR1 SGHTA and CDR2 FQGNSA.

V gene TRBV6-1 combines with J gene TRBJ2-1; tentatively, D is TRBD2 (6 bases). This CDR3 contains 13 residues. The germline CDR1 and CDR2 sequences are MNHNS and SASEGT. The V end was cut by 6 bases, the J end by 4 bases, with 10 bases between. The CDR3 DNA is TGTGCCAGCAGGCGGGACGCATACAATGAGCAGTTCTTC. Translating it yields CASRRDAYNEQFF.

For this clone: The junction departs from germline at one end; a sequencing error may be responsible. V is TRBV5-4 and J is TRBJ1-2; 7 bases align to TRBD1. Germline V gives CDR1 SGHNT, CDR2 YYREEE (reference sequence). This CDR3 spans 14 amino acids. The CDR3 is CASSLDRTNYGYTF. The CDR3 DNA sequence: TGTGCCAGCAGTTTGGACAGGACTAACTATGGCTACACCTTC. The full variable domain, in which reference TRBV5-4 and TRBJ1-2 provide the parts outside the CDR3, is ETGVTQSPTHLIKTRGQQVTLRCSSQSGHNTVSWYQQALGQGPQFIFQYYREEENGRGNFPPRFSGLQFPNYSSELNVNALELDDSALYLCASSLDRTNYGYTFGSGTRLTVV.

DNA for the CDR3: TGCGCCAGCAGTCAAAGGCCGACTACTAGCACAGATACGCAGTATTTT. Translation: CASSQRPTTSTDTQYF. V is TRBV23-1 and J is TRBJ2-3, with a tentative D call TRBD2 (5 bases). TRBV23-1 is an ORF; its function is uncertain. This CDR3 contains 16 residues. V dropped 2 bases and J dropped 0 bases, with 12 bases sitting between them.

This chain uses TRBV27 with TRBJ1-5; maybe TRBD1 (5 bases). V was trimmed by 10 bases and J by 3 bases, leaving 34 bases between them. The CDR3 consists of 20 residues. Germline CDR1 is MNHEY and CDR2 is SMNVEV (reference sequence). CDR3 coding DNA: TGTGCCACCAAACTCAAGAACAGGAACCTCCCGTGGGGTAACAATCAGCCCCAGCATTTT. This codes for CATKLKNRNLPWGNNQPQHF.

This chain links TRBV10-3 with TRBJ1-2; D possibly corresponds to TRBD1 (6 bases). The CDR3 is 14 amino acids. Trimming cost V 7 bases and J 3 bases, with 15 bases left between them. Germline loops: CDR1 ENHRY, CDR2 SYGVKD. For the CDR3, the DNA is TGTGCCATCACAATTGGACAGTACGACTATGGCTACACCTTC. Amino acid sequence: CAITIGQYDYGYTF.

The J gene is TRBJ2-7, the V gene TRBV5-6; 11 nucleotides agree with TRBD1. This CDR3 comprises 16 residues. V lost 4 bases to trimming and J lost 4 bases; unmatched junction nucleotides: 10. Germline CDR1 reads SGHDT; CDR2 reads YYEEEE. The CDR3, as DNA: TGTGCCAGCAGCCGACTTGAGGGACAGGGGGAATACGAGCAGTACTTC. Encoded protein: CASSRLEGQGEYEQYF.